This T cell receptor beta chain was observed in a study of PD-L1 blockade in urothelial cancer. Study-wide context: Males with urothelial cancer arising in the bladder constituted about 90% of the roughly 30 patients.

The time point is: pretreatment peripheral blood. The patients' disease, urothelial carcinoma, was locally advanced or metastatic. Patients yielded 1 to 8 samples each, pretreatment and on-treatment. Measured with immunoSEQ multiplex PCR; TCRdb has only the in-frame clones, and not every one. This table has approximately 50,000 clones, about 86% appearing once. The receptor was derived from a man aged 70-80 years with urothelial cancer. The starting material was PBMCs, obtained around atezolizumab (anti-PD-L1) treatment.

CDR3 DNA: TGTGCCAGCAGCTTTCCCAGGGATCTAGGCTACACCTTC. This translates into CASSFPRDLGYTF. The J gene is TRBJ1-2, the V gene TRBV5-4, with a tentative D call TRBD1 (5 bases). The V end was cut by 2 bases, the J end by 8 bases, with 13 bases between. Germline lookup yields CDR1 SGHNT and CDR2 YYREEE (reference sequence). The CDR3 is made up of 13 amino acids.